The present entry profiles one TCR beta chain with its context. Its antigen is undetermined. This record comes from a study of T cell repertoires in cytomegalovirus infection. TCRdb re-called the reads with MiXCR, one entry per CDR3 protein. The data show tens of thousands of distinct CDR3 sequences, over 15% seen once. The CDR3 is 15 amino acids. CDR1 is SGHAT, CDR2 FQDESV, per germline (reference sequence). The V gene lost 0 bases and the J gene lost 4 bases, with 12 bases spanning the gap. This material consisted of CD8+ T cells from cultured PBMCs, taken from culture after CMV antigen stimulation. This chain uses TRBV11-1 with TRBJ1-1, with D perhaps matching TRBD1 (5 bases). The receptor's source is a human donor in good health (CMV status not recorded). Some clones in this sample may be carry-over from other donors' samples. The CDR3, as DNA: TGTGCCAGCAGCTTAGCGTGGCAGGGCTCCACTGAAGCTTTCTTT. Translation: CASSLAWQGSTEAFF.